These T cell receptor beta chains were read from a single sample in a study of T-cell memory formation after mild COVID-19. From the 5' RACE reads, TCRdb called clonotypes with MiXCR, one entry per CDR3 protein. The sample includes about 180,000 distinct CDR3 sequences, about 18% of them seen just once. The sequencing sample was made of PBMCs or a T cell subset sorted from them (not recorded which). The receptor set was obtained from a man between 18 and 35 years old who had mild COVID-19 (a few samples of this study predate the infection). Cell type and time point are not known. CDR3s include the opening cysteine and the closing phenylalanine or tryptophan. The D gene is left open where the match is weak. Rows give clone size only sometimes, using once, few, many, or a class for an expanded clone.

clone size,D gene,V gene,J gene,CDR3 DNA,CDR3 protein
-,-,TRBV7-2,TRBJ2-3,TGTGCCAGCAGCTTAGTCGGGCGGGGGCCTGGTGGTACAGATACGCAGTATTTT,CASSLVGRGPGGTDTQYF
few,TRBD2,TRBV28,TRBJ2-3,TGTGCCAGCATCAACGCGGGGGGGAGCACAGATACGCAGTATTTT,CASINAGGSTDTQYF
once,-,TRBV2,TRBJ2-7,TGTGCCAGCAGGGAGGGACAGACATCCGAGCAGTACTTC,CASREGQTSEQYF
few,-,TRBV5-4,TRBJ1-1,TGTGCCAGCAGCTCCAAAAGTGGGAGTCCTTCGAACACTGAAGCTTTCTTT,CASSSKSGSPSNTEAFF
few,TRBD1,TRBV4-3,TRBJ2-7,TGCGCCAGCAGCCAAGATCATTCGGGGACAGGGGACGTCGAGCAGTACTTC,CASSQDHSGTGDVEQYF
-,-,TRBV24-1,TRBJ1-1,TGTGCCACCAGTGAAAAGGGGTCGAACACTGAAGCTTTCTTT,CATSEKGSNTEAFF
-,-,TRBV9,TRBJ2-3,TGTGCCAGCAGCGTAGGGGGGGATACGCAGTATTTT,CASSVGGDTQYF
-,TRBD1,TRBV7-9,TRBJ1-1,TGTGCCAGCAGCTTTTTGACAGGGGGTTCTACTGAAGCTTTCTTT,CASSFLTGGSTEAFF
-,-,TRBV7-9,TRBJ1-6,TGTGCCAGCAGCTTAGGAGGGTCCTACTCACCCCTCCACTTT,CASSLGGSYSPLHF
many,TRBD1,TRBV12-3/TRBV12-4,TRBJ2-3,TGTGCCAGCAGCACGGGACAGGCAGATACGCAGTATTTT,CASSTGQADTQYF
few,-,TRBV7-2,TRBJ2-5,TGTGCCAGCAGCACCAGGGGAATCGGAGAGACCCAGTACTTC,CASSTRGIGETQYF
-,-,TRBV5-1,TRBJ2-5,TGCGCCAGCACCTTGGGCAGTCAAGAGACCCAGTACTTC,CASTLGSQETQYF
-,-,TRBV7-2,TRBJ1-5,TGTGCCAGCAGTGGGGACCATCAGCCCCAGCATTTT,CASSGDHQPQHF
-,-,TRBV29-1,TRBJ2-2,TGCAGCGCCGAGGTGGGGGCCGGGGAGCTGTTTTTT,CSAEVGAGELFF
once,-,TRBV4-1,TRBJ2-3,TGCGCCAGCCTACAGGGCGGCACAGATACGCAGTATTTT,CASLQGGTDTQYF
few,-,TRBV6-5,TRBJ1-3,TGTGCCAGCAGTTGGCGACAGCTTTCTGGAAACACCATATATTTT,CASSWRQLSGNTIYF
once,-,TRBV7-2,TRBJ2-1,TGTGCCAGCAGCTCCAGCTCCAGGGGCGCGCAGTTCTTC,CASSSSSRGAQFF
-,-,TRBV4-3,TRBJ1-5,TGCGCCAGCAGCCAAGTCGGTTGGGGTCAGCCCCAGCATTTT,CASSQVGWGQPQHF
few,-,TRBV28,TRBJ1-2,TGTGCCAGCAGTTTAGGCAGCGACTATGGCTACACCTTC,CASSLGSDYGYTF
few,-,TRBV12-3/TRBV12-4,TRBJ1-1,TGTGCCAGCAGCCCAGCGGGGGTGGGCACTGAAGCTTTCTTT,CASSPAGVGTEAFF
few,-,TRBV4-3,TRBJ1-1,TGCGCCAGCAGCCAAGAACCGAGGGTGTACACTGAAGCTTTCTTT,CASSQEPRVYTEAFF
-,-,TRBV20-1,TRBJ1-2,TGCAGTGCTAGAGATCAGCAGGGGATGGCTGGCTACACCTTC,CSARDQQGMAGYTF
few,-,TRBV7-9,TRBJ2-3,TGTGCCAGCAGCTTAGAGGACGGGGCAGATACGCAGTATTTT,CASSLEDGADTQYF
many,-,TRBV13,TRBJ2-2,TGTGCCAGCAGCCTCCCTGGGGGGGAGCTGTTTTTT,CASSLPGGELFF
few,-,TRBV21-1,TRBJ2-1,TGTGCCAGCAGCCCGGGTAGCGGGGGTTGGGGTGAGCAGTTCTTC,CASSPGSGGWGEQFF
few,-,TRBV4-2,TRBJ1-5,TGTGCCAGCAGCCAAGCTGAGGGGCGCAATCAGCCCCAGCATTTT,CASSQAEGRNQPQHF
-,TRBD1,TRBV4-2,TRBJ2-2,TGTGCCAGCAGCCAAGATTGGACAGGCCCAAGGGAGCTGTTTTTT,CASSQDWTGPRELFF
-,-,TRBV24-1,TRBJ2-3,TGTGCCACCAGTGATCCCGGACGGTCGGATACGCAGTATTTT,CATSDPGRSDTQYF
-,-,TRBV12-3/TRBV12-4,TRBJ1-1,TGTGCCAGCAGTTTATTAGGGTCGGCTGAAGCTTTCTTT,CASSLLGSAEAFF
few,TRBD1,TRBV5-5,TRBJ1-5,TGTGCCAGCAGCTTGGGCACAGGGGGCGAGGGACAGCCCCAGCATTTT,CASSLGTGGEGQPQHF
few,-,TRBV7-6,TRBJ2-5,TGTGCCAGCAGCTTCGGCGCAGCCTTGGAGACCCAGTACTTC,CASSFGAALETQYF
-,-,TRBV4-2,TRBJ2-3,TGTGCCAGCAGCCAAGAATCAACTGCGGCGGGTACGCAGTATTTT,CASSQESTAAGTQYF
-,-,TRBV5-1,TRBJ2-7,TGCGCCAGCGGCCGGGACACGGTCTCCTACGAGCAGTACTTC,CASGRDTVSYEQYF
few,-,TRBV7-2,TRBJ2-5,TGTGCCAGCAGCTTAACGATCGGGGAGACCCAGTACTTC,CASSLTIGETQYF
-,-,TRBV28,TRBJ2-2,TGTGCCTTCGGGACACCGAACACCGGGGAGCTGTTTTTT,CAFGTPNTGELFF
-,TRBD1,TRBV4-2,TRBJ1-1,TGTGCCAGCAGCCAGCGGACAGGGGATGAAGCTTTCTTT,CASSQRTGDEAFF
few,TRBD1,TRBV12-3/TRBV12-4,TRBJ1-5,TGTGCCAGCAGACCGGGACAGGGAAGCAATCAGCCCCAGCATTTT,CASRPGQGSNQPQHF
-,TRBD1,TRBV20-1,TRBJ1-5,TGCAGTGCTTCACCGGGACAGGGGTACGTTCAGCCCCAGCATTTT,CSASPGQGYVQPQHF
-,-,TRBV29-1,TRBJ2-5,TGCAGCGTTGGCGATCGCCAAGAGACCCAGTACTTC,CSVGDRQETQYF
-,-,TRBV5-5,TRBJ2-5,TGTGCCAGCAGCTTGGGGGACCTCAAAGGGACCCAGTACTTC,CASSLGDLKGTQYF
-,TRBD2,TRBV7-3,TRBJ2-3,TGTGCCAGCAGCGCCCAGAGCGGGGGTAGCACAGATACGCAGTATTTT,CASSAQSGGSTDTQYF
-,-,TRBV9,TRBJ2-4,TGTGCCAGCAGCCCTCGACTAAGTAATAACATTCAGTACTTC,CASSPRLSNNIQYF
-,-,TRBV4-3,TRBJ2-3,TGCGCCAGCAGCCATACGGACCTCACAGATACGCAGTATTTT,CASSHTDLTDTQYF
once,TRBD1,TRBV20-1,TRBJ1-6,TGCAGTGCCGGGACAGGGTTATCCTATAATTCACCCCTCCACTTT,CSAGTGLSYNSPLHF
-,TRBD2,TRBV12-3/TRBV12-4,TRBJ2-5,TGTGCCAGCAGTTTGAGGGTTACGGGGGGATGGGGAGAGACCCAGTACTTC,CASSLRVTGGWGETQYF
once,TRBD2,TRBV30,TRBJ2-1,TGTGCCTGGTCACTCCCGGGACTAGCGGGCCGTAATGAGCAGTTCTTC,CAWSLPGLAGRNEQFF